The 29 T cell receptor beta chains reported below all come from one sample, sequenced in a study of T cells in women clearing cervical HPV infection. Sequenced by immunoSEQ multiplex PCR; TCRdb stores in-frame clones only, minus some. This sample's table has around 20,000 clones. What was sequenced was blood buffy coat. The receptors here all came from a woman aged 18-69 years with a cervical HPV16 infection that either progressed to CIN3+ or cleared (not recorded which).

To note about this clone: The CDR3 end falls 3 residues outside the read, so it is completed with the germline J gene. The chain couples TRBV10-3 to TRBJ1-1; D is unclear. CDR3 length: 14 amino acids. V lost 5 bases and J lost 1, with 11 bases in between. Germline CDR1 ENHRY, CDR2 SYGVKD. CDR3 region: CAISLRSGNTEAFF. The CDR3 DNA, read in part, is TGTGCCATCAGTTTAAGGTCGGGGAACACTGAA.

On this clone: The CDR3 end lies 3 residues beyond the end of the read and is filled in from the germline J gene. This rearrangement joins TRBV30 to TRBJ2-3; 7 positions match TRBD2. The V segment lost 4 bases and the J segment 1 base; nucleotides outside the gene matches: 5. Germline V gene sequence: CDR1 GTSNPN, CDR2 SVGIG (reference sequence). The CDR3 has 14 amino acids. The sequenced part of the CDR3 DNA is TGTGCCTGGACTGGCGGGAGTCGCACAGATACG. This gives the protein CAWTGGSRTDT. The CDR3 in its entirety is CAWTGGSRTDTQYF. Looking up the rest from reference TRBV30 and TRBJ2-3 gives the full variable domain: SQTIHQWPATLVQPVGSPLSLECTVEGTSNPNLYWYRQAAGRGLQLLFYSVGIGQISSEVPQNLSASRPQDRQFILSSKKLLLSDSGFYLCAWTGGSRTDTQYFGPGTRLTVL.

About this clone itself: The read gets to within 3 residues of the CDR3 end, and the germline J gene fills in the rest. The chain recombines TRBV28 with TRBJ2-7; 7 nucleotides line up with TRBD1. The CDR3 runs to 15 residues. After removal of 5 bases from V and 0 bases from J, the junction contained 7 bases not matched to a gene. Germline lookup yields CDR1 MDHEN and CDR2 SYDVKM. The CDR3 here is CASSPATGLSYEQYF. The sequenced CDR3 bases are TGTGCCAGCAGTCCCGCGACAGGGCTCTCCTACGAG.

Regarding this clone: Read coverage stops 3 residues before the CDR3 terminus; the germline J gene supplies the remainder. The V and J genes are TRBV30 and TRBJ2-2; 8 positions match TRBD2. The CDR3 has 15 amino acids. Germline CDR1 reads GTSNPN; CDR2 reads SVGIG (reference sequence). Trimming removed 5 bases from V and 2 bases from J; junction bases left unmatched: 7. The sequenced part of the CDR3 DNA is TGTGCCTGGGGGGCTAGCGGGCTTAACACCGGGGAG. Translating gives CAWGASGLNTGE. The whole CDR3 region reads CAWGASGLNTGELFF.

Details on this clone: The CDR3 end lies 3 residues beyond the end of the read and is filled in from the germline J gene. The V call is TRBV28, the J call TRBJ1-1, with D unclear. The germline V gene encodes CDR1 MDHEN and CDR2 SYDVKM. The length of the CDR3 is 14 residues. V gave up 3 bases and J gave up 1 base, with 9 bases separating them. The CDR3 spells CASSFRFGNTEAFF. The CDR3 bases that were read are TGTGCCAGCAGTTTTCGGTTTGGGAACACTGAA.

As concerns this clone: The CDR3 is cut off 3 residues early in the read; its end comes from the germline J gene. This rearrangement joins TRBV6-1 to TRBJ1-2; D is perhaps TRBD1 (6 bases). CDR1 and CDR2 from the germline V gene are MNHNS and SASEGT. The CDR3 totals 15 residues. CDR3 DNA (partial): TGTGCCAGCAGTGAAGACGGAACAGGGTCCCCAGGC. This sequence encodes CASSEDGTGSPG. The full CDR3 sequence reads CASSEDGTGSPGYTF.

As to this clone: The read halts 3 residues ahead of the CDR3 end, with the missing end drawn from the germline J gene. The genes are TRBV5-5 and TRBJ2-7, with D possibly TRBD1 on 5 matching bases. The V and J ends lost 4 bases and 6 bases respectively, with 17 bases between them. Germline CDR1 reads SGHKS; CDR2 reads YYEKEE (reference sequence). The CDR3 is made up of 14 amino acids. The CDR3 spells CASSAWQGSGEQYF. Partial CDR3 DNA: TGTGCCAGCAGCGCTTGGCAGGGAAGTGGCGAG.

Notes on this clone: The read is 3 residues too short to cover the CDR3 end, so that end is filled in from the germline J gene. The rearrangement links TRBV10-3 to TRBJ1-5; D gene uncertain. Trimming cost V 11 bases and J 6 bases, with 14 bases left between them. CDR3 length: 12 residues. Germline CDR1 is ENHRY and CDR2 is SYGVKD. Partial CDR3 DNA: TGTGCCGCCCACGGGGAAGGTCAGCCC. It yields the protein CAAHGEGQP. The full CDR3 sequence reads CAAHGEGQPQHF.

Points on this clone: The read halts 3 residues ahead of the CDR3 end, with the missing end drawn from the germline J gene. The chain has TRBV29-1 and TRBJ1-6, with a possible D match to TRBD1 (6 bases). CDR1 is SQVTM and CDR2 is ANQGSEA in the germline V gene. This CDR3 is 12 amino acids long. V lost 4 bases and J 9 bases, leaving 10 bases between the germline ends. Here the CDR3 reads CSVGAQGSPLHF. Partial CDR3 DNA: TGCAGCGTTGGGGCACAGGGTTCACCC.

As regards this clone: The read terminates 3 residues before the CDR3 end, so the remaining end is supplied by the germline J gene. V is TRBV10-2 and J is TRBJ2-1; D may be TRBD2 (5 bases). CDR3 length: 13 amino acids. V shed 7 bases and J shed 9 bases, with 16 bases lying between them. Germline V gives CDR1 WSHSY, CDR2 SAAADI. The sequenced part of the CDR3 DNA is TGCGCCAGCACCAGGACTGAGGGCGCTGAG. Translating it yields CASTRTEGAE. In full, the CDR3 reads CASTRTEGAEQFF.

Regarding this clone: The CDR3 end is not reached by the read, which stops 3 residues before it; the germline J gene fills it in. The V and J genes are TRBV20-1 and TRBJ2-5, with TRBD1 as a possible D gene (6 bases). V was pared by 3 bases and J by 0 bases, with 14 bases between. Germline assignment: CDR1 DFQATT and CDR2 SNEGSKA (reference sequence). The CDR3 has 15 amino acids. The part of the CDR3 DNA that was read is TGCAGTGCTAGGAGGGCAGGGGTCTACCAAGAGACC. Its protein product is CSARRAGVYQET. The entire CDR3 is CSARRAGVYQETQYF.

A note on this clone: With the read ending 3 residues before the CDR3 end, the germline J gene is used to fill in that end. The J gene is TRBJ2-1, the V gene TRBV12-3 or TRBV12-4; D uncertain. The CDR3 spans 13 residues. V gave up 6 bases and J gave up 6 bases, with 12 bases separating them. The chain's CDR3 is CASSSLSGNEQFF. Partial CDR3 DNA: TGTGCCAGCAGCTCATTATCAGGCAATGAG.

As regards this clone: The CDR3 end falls 3 residues outside the read, so it is completed with the germline J gene. This chain connects TRBV20-1 to TRBJ2-5, with TRBD2 matching 13 bases. Looked up from germline, CDR1 is DFQATT and CDR2 is SNEGSKA (reference sequence). The CDR3 runs 17 residues. V was pared by 1 base and J by 1 base, with 6 bases of the junction left unmatched. The CDR3 protein is CSARVLGLAGFQETQYF. The part of the CDR3 DNA that was read is TGCAGTGCTAGAGTTCTGGGACTAGCGGGATTCCAAGAGACC.

As concerns this clone: The CDR3 end falls 3 residues outside the read, so it is completed with the germline J gene. J is TRBJ1-5 and V is TRBV20-1; 8 bases are a match to TRBD1. Trimming took 2 bases from V and 5 from J; bases not matched to a gene: 11. The CDR3 totals 16 residues. Germline-derived CDR1 and CDR2 are DFQATT and SNEGSKA (reference sequence). The sequenced part of the CDR3 DNA is TGCAGTGCTAGAAGCAGGGGGCGCGGGTTAGATCAGCCC. It encodes CSARSRGRGLDQP. The whole CDR3 region reads CSARSRGRGLDQPQHF.

In the case of this clone: The read halts 3 residues ahead of the CDR3 end, with the missing end drawn from the germline J gene. This chain links TRBV20-1 with TRBJ2-7, with 7 positions matching TRBD1. The CDR3 has 14 amino acids. Trimming took 0 bases from V and 2 from J; bases not matched to a gene: 4. The germline V gene has CDR1 DFQATT and CDR2 SNEGSKA (reference sequence). The part of the CDR3 DNA that was read is TGCAGTGCTAGAGAACAGGGGAACCCCTACGAG. It yields the protein CSAREQGNPYE. The entire CDR3 protein reads CSAREQGNPYEQYF.

On this clone: Coverage ceases 3 residues before the CDR3 finishes, and the germline J gene fills in the end. The V and J genes are TRBV15 and TRBJ1-5, with D unresolved. Trimming shortened V by 1 base and J by 4 bases, and 5 bases separated the two germline ends. This CDR3 is built from 13 residues. Germline CDR1 reads LNHNV; CDR2 reads YYDKDF (reference sequence). The CDR3: CATSRALNQPQHF. CDR3 bases read: TGTGCCACCAGCAGAGCCTTAAATCAGCCC. Together with reference TRBV15 and TRBJ1-5, the CDR3 gives the full variable domain: DAMVIQNPRYQVTQFGKPVTLSCSQTLNHNVMYWYQQKSSQAPKLLFHYYDKDFNNEADTPDNFQSRRPNTSFCFLDIRSPGLGDTAMYLCATSRALNQPQHFGDGTRLSIL.

Comment on this clone: Read sequence stops 3 residues before the CDR3 end, and the germline J gene provides the missing end. The chain recombines TRBV6-2 or TRBV6-3 with TRBJ1-5; a weak D match, TRBD1 (5 bases). CDR3 size: 14 residues. The germline V gene has CDR1 MNHEY and CDR2 SVGEGT. Deletions cut 7 bases from V and 3 bases from J, with 13 bases between. The sequenced part of the CDR3 DNA is TGTGCCAGCACCAAGGGGCCCTACAATCAGCCC. Translated: CASTKGPYNQP. The entire CDR3 protein reads CASTKGPYNQPQHF.

Remarks on this clone: The read falls 3 residues short of the CDR3 end, and the missing part is taken from the germline J gene. The chain joins TRBV7-3 to TRBJ2-3; TRBD2 matches at 11 bases. Germline-derived CDR1 and CDR2 are SGHTA and FQGTGA. This CDR3 is built from 15 residues. V shed 2 bases and J 5 bases; nucleotides not matched to a gene: 3. The CDR3 is CASSLSGTSGDTQYF. The covered CDR3 bases are TGTGCCAGCAGCTTATCCGGGACTAGCGGAGATACG.

Turning to this clone: The germline gene is not matched at one end of the junction; a read error may be the cause. The read gets to within 3 residues of the CDR3 end, and the germline J gene fills in the rest. The V and J genes are TRBV5-6 and TRBJ2-1; 7 bases match TRBD2. The CDR3 covers 12 residues. Per germline, CDR1 SGHDT and CDR2 YYEEEE. The sequenced part of the CDR3 DNA is TGTGCCAGCAGTTTGGGGGGGGGTGAG. Translation: CASSLGGGE. The entire CDR3 is CASSLGGGEQFF.

With regard to this clone: The CDR3 is cut off 3 residues early in the read; its end comes from the germline J gene. This rearrangement joins TRBV11-1 to TRBJ2-3; no clear D. Trimming removed 1 base from V and 0 bases from J, with 8 bases in between. The CDR3 is 15 residues long. Germline V lookup: CDR1 SGHAT, CDR2 FQDESV (reference sequence). The CDR3 is CASSLGTASTDTQYF. The sequenced CDR3 bases are TGTGCCAGCAGCTTAGGAACAGCCAGCACAGATACG.

The part of the CDR3 DNA that was read is TGTGCCAGCAGTGACTCGGCAGGGGGCATAGAGACG. This sequence encodes CASSDSAGGIET. The entire CDR3 reads CASSDSAGGIETQYF. The chain employs TRBV6-4 and TRBJ2-3, with 8 bases that match TRBD1. The CDR3 goes on 3 residues after the read ends, and that part is filled in from the germline J gene. Germline values: CDR1 MRHNA, CDR2 SNTAGT. CDR3 length: 15 amino acids.

A note on this clone: Coverage ceases 3 residues before the CDR3 finishes, and the germline J gene fills in the end. The rearrangement joins TRBV19 to TRBJ1-5, with D possibly being TRBD1 (6 bases). From germline, CDR1 is LNHDA and CDR2 SQIVND (reference sequence). V lost 3 bases and J lost 4, with 13 bases in between. The CDR3 sequence is 15 residues long. The CDR3 bases that were read are TGTGCCAGTAGTATTGGGGGACAAGTGAATCAGCCC. Encoded protein: CASSIGGQVNQP. The complete CDR3 sequence is CASSIGGQVNQPQHF.

As concerns this clone: From the germline J gene comes the end of the CDR3, since the read stops 3 residues before it. The chain carries TRBV20-1 and TRBJ1-6, with D perhaps TRBD1 (5 bases). In germline, CDR1 is DFQATT, CDR2 SNEGSKA (reference sequence). The CDR3 loop spans 16 amino acids. V lost 6 bases and J 5 bases, leaving 20 bases between the germline ends. The part of the CDR3 DNA that was read is TGCAGTGCAAGGACACGCGCAGGGCTTCATAATTCACCC. This sequence encodes CSARTRAGLHNSP. The full CDR3 protein reads CSARTRAGLHNSPLHF.

With regard to this clone: The sequenced fragment ends 3 residues before the CDR3 boundary, so the rest is inferred from the germline J gene. This sequence joins TRBV5-4 and TRBJ2-3; tentative D call: TRBD1 (5 bases). The germline V gene has CDR1 SGHNT and CDR2 YYREEE (reference sequence). This CDR3 contains 14 residues. The ends were cut back, 0 bases at V and 6 bases at J, with 11 bases in the middle. The DNA read from the CDR3 is TGTGCCAGCAGCTTGGAGGGGCCCCGGGATACG. Its translation is CASSLEGPRDT. The full CDR3 protein reads CASSLEGPRDTQYF.

This clone counts as medium-sized by frequency. The sequence runs out 3 residues before the end of the CDR3; the remainder is reconstructed from the germline J gene. The V gene is TRBV7-3, the J gene TRBJ2-7; TRBD2 matches 8 bases. This CDR3 comprises 15 residues. V was clipped by 9 bases and J by 3 bases; unmatched bases: 13. Germline V lookup: CDR1 SGHTA, CDR2 FQGTGA. The CDR3 loop is CASSESGTSLYEQYF. Partial CDR3 DNA: TGTGCCAGTTCCGAATCCGGGACTAGTCTCTACGAG.

A remark on this clone: The observed sequence ends 3 residues before the CDR3 terminus, with the missing tail filled in from the germline J gene. The chain combines TRBV20-1 with TRBJ1-3, with a tentative D call TRBD1 (5 bases). This CDR3 has 12 amino acids. V lost 5 bases to trimming and J lost 7 bases, with 12 bases between them. The germline V gene has CDR1 DFQATT and CDR2 SNEGSKA (reference sequence). The CDR3 region is CSAVGGDNTIYF. CDR3 bases read: TGCAGTGCTGTGGGGGGAGATAACACC.

With respect to this clone: The read finishes 3 residues shy of the CDR3 end, and the germline J gene is used to complete it. The rearrangement uses TRBV29-1 and TRBJ1-1; D uncertain. V lost 4 bases and J 7 bases, leaving 10 bases between the germline ends. This CDR3 is 11 amino acids long. Germline CDR1 reads SQVTM; CDR2 reads ANQGSEA. The CDR3: CSVGRELEAFF. CDR3 DNA (partial): TGCAGCGTTGGGCGGGAGCTTGAA.

Remarks on this clone: The sequence runs out 3 residues before the end of the CDR3; the remainder is reconstructed from the germline J gene. The chain recombines TRBV19 with TRBJ2-7; D gene uncertain. Trimming cost V 4 bases and J 4 bases, with 11 bases left between them. This CDR3 has 13 amino acids. The germline V gene encodes CDR1 LNHDA and CDR2 SQIVND (reference sequence). The CDR3 bases that were read are TGTGCCAGTAGTACCTCAATCCTATACGAG. Translation gives CASSTSILYE. The entire CDR3 protein is CASSTSILYEQYF.

Comments on this clone: The read terminates 3 residues before the CDR3 end, so the remaining end is supplied by the germline J gene. The V call is TRBV5-1, the J call TRBJ2-5; D not resolved. Trimming took 1 base from V and 3 from J, leaving 7 bases between them. This CDR3 has 13 residues. CDR1 and CDR2 (germline): SGHRS, YFSETQ. CDR3 sequence: CASSLTGEETQYF. CDR3 DNA (partial): TGCGCCAGCAGCTTGACGGGTGAAGAGACC. Based on the CDR3 plus reference TRBV5-1 and TRBJ2-5, the full variable domain is KAGVTQTPRYLIKTRGQQVTLSCSPISGHRSVSWYQQTPGQGLQFLFEYFSETQRNKGNFPGRFSGRQFSNSRSEMNVSTLELGDSALYLCASSLTGEETQYFGPGTRLLVL.